This T cell receptor (beta chain) was observed in a study of blood T cell repertoires in COVID-19. The overall study: Both acute and convalescent COVID-19 samples were obtained from the United States, Italy and Spain.

TCRdb's copy holds only in-frame clones and misses some; the assay was immunoSEQ multiplex PCR. The data contain around 240,000 clones, 75% to 90% of them singletons. The CDR3 sequence is 15 residues long. Trimming took 5 bases from V and 0 from J, leaving 15 bases between them. In germline, CDR1 is SQVTM, CDR2 ANQGSEA. Those enrolled, adults aged roughly 18 to 89 years, came from around 24 US areas. Sequenced input: PBMCs or T cells enriched from blood (not recorded which). The sequence came from a man aged 50 to 59 who had been exposed to COVID-19. The chain combines TRBV29-1 with TRBJ2-3, with TRBD2 as a possible D gene (5 bases). In DNA, the CDR3 is TGCAGCGTTACCCTTAGACTACCAAGCACAGATACGCAGTATTTT. It specifies CSVTLRLPSTDTQYF.